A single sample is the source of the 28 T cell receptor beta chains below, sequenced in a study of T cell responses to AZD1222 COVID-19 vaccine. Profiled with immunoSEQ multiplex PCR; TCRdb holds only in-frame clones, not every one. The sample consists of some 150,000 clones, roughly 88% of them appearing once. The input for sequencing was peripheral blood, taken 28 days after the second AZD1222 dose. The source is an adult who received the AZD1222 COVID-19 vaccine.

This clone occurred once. CDR3 region: CASSKSVEKLFF. The DNA for the CDR3 is TGTGCCAGTAGTAAGAGTGTTGAAAAACTGTTTTTT. This sequence joins TRBV19 and TRBJ1-4; the D is unclear. Germline CDR1 LNHDA, CDR2 SQIVND (reference sequence). Trimming took off 4 bases at V and 7 bases at J, with 7 bases between the two ends. The CDR3 length is 12 residues.

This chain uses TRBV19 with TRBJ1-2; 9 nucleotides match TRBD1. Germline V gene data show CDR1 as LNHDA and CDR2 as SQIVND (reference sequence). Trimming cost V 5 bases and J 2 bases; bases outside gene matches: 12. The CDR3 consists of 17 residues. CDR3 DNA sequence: TGTGCCAGTAGTTCCCCGGGACAGGGTGTTCGAAACTATGGCTACACCTTC. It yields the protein CASSSPGQGVRNYGYTF.

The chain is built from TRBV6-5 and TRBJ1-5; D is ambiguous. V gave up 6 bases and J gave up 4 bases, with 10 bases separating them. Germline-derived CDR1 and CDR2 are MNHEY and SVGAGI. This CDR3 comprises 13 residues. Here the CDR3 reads CASRRHKNQPQHF. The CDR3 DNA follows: TGTGCCAGCAGAAGACACAAGAATCAGCCCCAGCATTTT.

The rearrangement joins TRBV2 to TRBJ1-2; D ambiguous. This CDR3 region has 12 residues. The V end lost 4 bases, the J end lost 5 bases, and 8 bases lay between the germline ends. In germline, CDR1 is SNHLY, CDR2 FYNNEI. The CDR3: CASSVDLYGYTF. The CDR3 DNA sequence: TGTGCCAGCAGTGTGGATCTATATGGCTACACCTTC. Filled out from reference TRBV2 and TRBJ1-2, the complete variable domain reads EPEVTQTPSHQVTQMGQEVILRCVPISNHLYFYWYRQILGQKVEFLVSFYNNEISEKSEIFDDQFSVERPDGSNFTLKIRSTKLEDSAMYFCASSVDLYGYTFGSGTRLTVV.

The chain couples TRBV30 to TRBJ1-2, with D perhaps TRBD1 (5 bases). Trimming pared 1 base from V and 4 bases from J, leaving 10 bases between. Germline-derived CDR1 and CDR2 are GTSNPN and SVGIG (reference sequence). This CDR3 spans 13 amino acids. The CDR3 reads CAWSGPGTYGYTF. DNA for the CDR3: TGTGCCTGGAGTGGCCCGGGGACCTATGGCTACACCTTC.

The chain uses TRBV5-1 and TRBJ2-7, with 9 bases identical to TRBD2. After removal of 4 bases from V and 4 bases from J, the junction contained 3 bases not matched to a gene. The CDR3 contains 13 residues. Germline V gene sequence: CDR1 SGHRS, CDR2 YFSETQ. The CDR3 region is CASSLSGRYEQYF. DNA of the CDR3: TGCGCCAGCAGCCTGAGCGGGAGGTACGAGCAGTACTTC.

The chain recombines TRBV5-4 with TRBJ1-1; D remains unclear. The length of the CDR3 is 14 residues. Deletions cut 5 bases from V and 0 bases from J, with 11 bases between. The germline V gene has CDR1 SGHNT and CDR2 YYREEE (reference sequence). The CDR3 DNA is TGTGCCAGCAGTTCACAGCTCATGAACACTGAAGCTTTCTTT. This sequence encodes CASSSQLMNTEAFF.

CDR3 sequence (DNA): TGCAGTGGTAGTTACAGGGGCTATGGCTACACCTTC. Translating gives CSGSYRGYGYTF. The chain couples TRBV20-1 to TRBJ1-2; 7 bases align to TRBD1. Germline V gives CDR1 DFQATT, CDR2 SNEGSKA (reference sequence). The CDR3 has 12 amino acids. Losses at the gene ends were 7 bases for V and 4 bases for J; bases not matched to a gene: 6.

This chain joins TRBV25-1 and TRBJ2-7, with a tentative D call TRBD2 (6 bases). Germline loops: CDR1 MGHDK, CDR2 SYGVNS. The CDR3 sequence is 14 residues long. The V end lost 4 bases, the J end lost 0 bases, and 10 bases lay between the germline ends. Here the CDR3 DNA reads TGTGCCAGCAGTGGGCTAGCGCACTCCTACGAGCAGTACTTC. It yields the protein CASSGLAHSYEQYF.

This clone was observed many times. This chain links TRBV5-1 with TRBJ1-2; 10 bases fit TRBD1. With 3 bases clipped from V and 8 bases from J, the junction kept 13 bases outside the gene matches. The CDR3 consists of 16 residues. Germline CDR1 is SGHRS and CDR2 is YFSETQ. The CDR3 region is CASSSGTGVPSRGYTF. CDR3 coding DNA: TGCGCCAGCAGCTCCGGGACAGGGGTCCCCTCTAGGGGCTACACCTTC.

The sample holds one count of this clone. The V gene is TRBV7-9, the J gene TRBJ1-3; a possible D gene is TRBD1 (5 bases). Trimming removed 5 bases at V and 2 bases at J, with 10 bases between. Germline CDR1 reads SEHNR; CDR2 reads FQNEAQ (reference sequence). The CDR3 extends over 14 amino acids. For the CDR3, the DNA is TGTGCCAGCAGCCCCCAGGGTACTGGAAACACCATATATTTT. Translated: CASSPQGTGNTIYF.

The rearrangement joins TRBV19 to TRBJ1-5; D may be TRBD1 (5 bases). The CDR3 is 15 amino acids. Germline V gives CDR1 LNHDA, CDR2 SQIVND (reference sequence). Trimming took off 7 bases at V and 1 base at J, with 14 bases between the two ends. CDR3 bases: TGTGCCAGTACCCTAGGGGCAGGGAGCAATCAGCCCCAGCATTTT. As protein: CASTLGAGSNQPQHF. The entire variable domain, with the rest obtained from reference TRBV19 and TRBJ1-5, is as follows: DGGITQSPKYLFRKEGQNVTLSCEQNLNHDAMYWYRQDPGQGLRLIYYSQIVNDFQKGDIAEGYSVSREKKESFPLTVTSAQKNPTAFYLCASTLGAGSNQPQHFGDGTRLSIL.

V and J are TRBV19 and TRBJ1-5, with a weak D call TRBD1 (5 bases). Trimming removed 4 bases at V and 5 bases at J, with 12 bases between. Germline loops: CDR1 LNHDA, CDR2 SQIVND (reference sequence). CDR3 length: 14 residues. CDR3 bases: TGTGCCAGTAGTACTACGCGGGGGTATCAGCCCCAGCATTTT. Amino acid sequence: CASSTTRGYQPQHF.

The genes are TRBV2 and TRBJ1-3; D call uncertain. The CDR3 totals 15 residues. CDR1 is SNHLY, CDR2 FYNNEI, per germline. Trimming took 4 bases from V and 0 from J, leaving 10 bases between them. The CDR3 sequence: CASSVGLGSGNTIYF. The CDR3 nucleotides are TGTGCCAGCAGTGTGGGCTTAGGCTCTGGAAACACCATATATTTT.

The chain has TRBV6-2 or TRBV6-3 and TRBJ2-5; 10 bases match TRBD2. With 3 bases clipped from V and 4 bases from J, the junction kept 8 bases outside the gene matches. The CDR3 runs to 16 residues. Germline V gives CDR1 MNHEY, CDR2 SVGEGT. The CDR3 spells CASSYRSGGARETQYF. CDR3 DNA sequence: TGTGCCAGCAGTTATCGGAGCGGGGGGGCCAGAGAGACCCAGTACTTC.

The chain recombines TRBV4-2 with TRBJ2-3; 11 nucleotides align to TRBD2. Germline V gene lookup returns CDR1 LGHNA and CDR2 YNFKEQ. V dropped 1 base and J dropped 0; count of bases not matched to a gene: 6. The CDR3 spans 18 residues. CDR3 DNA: TGTGCCAGCAGCCAAGGGGTTAGCGGGGGGGCTAGCACAGATACGCAGTATTTT. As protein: CASSQGVSGGASTDTQYF.

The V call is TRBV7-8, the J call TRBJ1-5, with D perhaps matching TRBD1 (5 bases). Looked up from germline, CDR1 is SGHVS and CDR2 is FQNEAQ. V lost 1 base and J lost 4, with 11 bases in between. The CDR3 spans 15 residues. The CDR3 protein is CASSLVYRKNQPQHF. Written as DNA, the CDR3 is TGTGCCAGCAGCTTAGTGTACAGGAAAAATCAGCCCCAGCATTTT.

This chain's CDR3 is CAISLAGTDTQYF. CDR3 DNA sequence: TGTGCCATCAGTCTAGCGGGGACAGATACGCAGTATTTT. The rearrangement joins TRBV10-3 to TRBJ2-3, with 9 nucleotides matching TRBD2. After removal of 5 bases from V and 3 bases from J, the junction contained 0 bases not matched to a gene. The CDR3 is 13 amino acids. The germline CDR1 and CDR2 sequences are ENHRY and SYGVKD.

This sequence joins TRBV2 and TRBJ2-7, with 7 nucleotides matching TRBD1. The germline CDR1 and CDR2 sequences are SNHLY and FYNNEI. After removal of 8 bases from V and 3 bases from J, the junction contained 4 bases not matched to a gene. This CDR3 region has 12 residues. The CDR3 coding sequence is TGTGCCAGCCGACAGGGCTTCTACGAGCAGTACTTC. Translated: CASRQGFYEQYF.

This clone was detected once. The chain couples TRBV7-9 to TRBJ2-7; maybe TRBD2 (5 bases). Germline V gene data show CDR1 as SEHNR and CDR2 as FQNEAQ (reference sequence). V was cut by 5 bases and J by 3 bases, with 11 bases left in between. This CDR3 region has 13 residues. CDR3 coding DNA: TGTGCCAGCAGCCCCCCCCGGGGCTACGAGCAGTACTTC. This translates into CASSPPRGYEQYF.

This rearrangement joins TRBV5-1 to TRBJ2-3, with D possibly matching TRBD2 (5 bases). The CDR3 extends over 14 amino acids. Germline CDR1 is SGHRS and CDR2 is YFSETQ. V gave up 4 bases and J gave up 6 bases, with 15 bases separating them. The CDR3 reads CASSAGDPSDTQYF. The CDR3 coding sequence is TGCGCCAGCAGCGCCGGAGATCCTAGCGATACGCAGTATTTT.

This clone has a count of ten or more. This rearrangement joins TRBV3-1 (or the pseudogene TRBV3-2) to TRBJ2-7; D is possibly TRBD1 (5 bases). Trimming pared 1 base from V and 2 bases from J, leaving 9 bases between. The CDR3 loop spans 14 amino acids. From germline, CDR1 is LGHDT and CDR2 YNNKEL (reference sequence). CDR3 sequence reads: CASSQGAGTYEQYF. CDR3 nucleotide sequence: TGTGCCAGCAGCCAAGGGGCAGGGACCTACGAGCAGTACTTC.

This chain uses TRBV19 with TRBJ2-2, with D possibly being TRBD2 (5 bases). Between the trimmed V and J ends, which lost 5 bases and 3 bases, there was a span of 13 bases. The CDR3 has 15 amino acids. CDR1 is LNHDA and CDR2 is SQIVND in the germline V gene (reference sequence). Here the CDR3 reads CASSRTDQDTGELFF. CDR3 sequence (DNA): TGTGCCAGTAGTCGGACTGACCAGGACACCGGGGAGCTGTTTTTT.

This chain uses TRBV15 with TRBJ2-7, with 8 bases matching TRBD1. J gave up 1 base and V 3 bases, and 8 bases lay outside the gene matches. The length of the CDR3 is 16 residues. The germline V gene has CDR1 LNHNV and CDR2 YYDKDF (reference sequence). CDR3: CATSSISRTGSYEQYF. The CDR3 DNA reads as TGTGCCACCAGCAGTATCTCTCGGACAGGGTCCTACGAGCAGTACTTC. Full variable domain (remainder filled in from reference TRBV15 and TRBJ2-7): DAMVIQNPRYQVTQFGKPVTLSCSQTLNHNVMYWYQQKSSQAPKLLFHYYDKDFNNEADTPDNFQSRRPNTSFCFLDIRSPGLGDTAMYLCATSSISRTGSYEQYFGPGTRLTVT.

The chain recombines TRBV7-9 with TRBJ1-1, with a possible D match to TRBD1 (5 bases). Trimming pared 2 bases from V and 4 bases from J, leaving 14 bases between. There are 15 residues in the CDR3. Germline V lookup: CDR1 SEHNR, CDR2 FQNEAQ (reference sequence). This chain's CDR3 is CASSLMVGEATEAFF. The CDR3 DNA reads TGTGCCAGCAGCTTAATGGTAGGGGAGGCCACTGAAGCTTTCTTT.

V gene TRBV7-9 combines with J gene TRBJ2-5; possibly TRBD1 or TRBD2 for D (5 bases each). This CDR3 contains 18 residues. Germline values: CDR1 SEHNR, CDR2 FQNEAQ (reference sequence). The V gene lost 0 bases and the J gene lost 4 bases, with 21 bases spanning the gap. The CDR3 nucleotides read TGTGCCAGCAGCTTAGCGGCCCCGGTAGTGAGGGGCCCAGAGACCCAGTACTTC. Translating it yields CASSLAAPVVRGPETQYF.

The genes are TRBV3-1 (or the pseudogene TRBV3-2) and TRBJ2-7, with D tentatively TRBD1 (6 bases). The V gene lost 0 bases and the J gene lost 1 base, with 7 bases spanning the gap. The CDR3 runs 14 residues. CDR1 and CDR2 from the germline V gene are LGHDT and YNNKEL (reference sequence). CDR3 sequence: CASSQDTGSYEQYF. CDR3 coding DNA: TGTGCCAGCAGCCAAGATACAGGGTCCTACGAGCAGTACTTC.

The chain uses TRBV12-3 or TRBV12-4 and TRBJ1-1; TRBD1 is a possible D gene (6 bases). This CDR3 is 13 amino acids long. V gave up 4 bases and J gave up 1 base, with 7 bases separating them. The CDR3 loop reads CASSYRENTEAFF. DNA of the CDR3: TGTGCCAGCAGTTACAGGGAGAACACTGAAGCTTTCTTT.